Shown below are 15 T cell receptor beta chains from a single sample sequenced in a study of cytomegalovirus exposure and HLA in healthy donors. PCR was performed using 60 Vbeta and 13 Jbeta primers. Sequencing was performed with immunoSEQ multiplex PCR; in TCRdb, only in-frame clones are kept and a portion is missing. The data contain more than 65,000 clones, roughly four fifths of them singletons. Sequencing was performed on PBMCs. The receptors come from a man aged 18-30 years in good health and CMV-seronegative.

The chain uses TRBV28 and TRBJ2-1; TRBD1 matches at 10 bases. The CDR3 runs to 16 residues. Germline values: CDR1 MDHEN, CDR2 SYDVKM. V gave up 5 bases and J gave up 4 bases; unmatched junction bases: 8. CDR3 coding DNA: TGTGCCAGCAGTATGATACCGGGACAGGGGTACAATGAGCAGTTCTTC. As protein: CASSMIPGQGYNEQFF.

The rearrangement joins TRBV28 to TRBJ1-4, with D maybe TRBD1 (6 bases). Germline loops: CDR1 MDHEN, CDR2 SYDVKM. V was shortened by 8 bases and J by 7 bases, with 23 bases between the two germline ends. The length of the CDR3 is 16 residues. DNA of the CDR3: TGTGCCAGCCAAGTCCCCTCCCCAGGGGCGGTTGAAAAACTGTTTTTT. Its protein is CASQVPSPGAVEKLFF.

V and J are TRBV5-4 and TRBJ1-1; D is uncertain. V lost 0 bases to trimming and J lost 1 base, with 4 bases between them. The CDR3 runs 13 residues. CDR1 SGHNT and CDR2 YYREEE come from the germline V gene (reference sequence). CDR3 bases: TGTGCCAGCAGCTTGGCAGAGAACACTGAAGCTTTCTTT. This gives the protein CASSLAENTEAFF.

V is TRBV11-3 and J is TRBJ2-3; D might be TRBD2 (5 bases). Per germline, CDR1 SGHNT and CDR2 YENEEA. V lost 5 bases and J lost 0, with 9 bases in between. CDR3 length: 14 residues. The CDR3 DNA follows: TGTGCCAGCAGCACAACGGGGAGCACAGATACGCAGTATTTT. Its translation: CASSTTGSTDTQYF.

The J gene is TRBJ2-3, the V gene TRBV5-6; possibly TRBD2 for D (5 bases). This CDR3 contains 14 residues. The V end was cut by 2 bases, the J end by 2 bases, with 9 bases between. CDR1 is SGHDT, CDR2 YYEEEE, per germline. This chain's CDR3 is CASSFGKYTDTQYF. The CDR3, as DNA: TGTGCCAGCAGCTTCGGGAAATACACAGATACGCAGTATTTT.

In this sample, this clone turned up once. J is TRBJ2-7 and V is TRBV28; 12 bases line up with TRBD1. This CDR3 spans 18 amino acids. Germline CDR1 and CDR2: MDHEN and SYDVKM. The V gene end was trimmed by 4 bases and the J gene end by 2 bases; junction bases not matched to a gene: 12. CDR3 region: CASSSTSGQGARPYEQYF. Here the CDR3 DNA reads TGTGCCAGCAGTTCTACCTCGGGACAGGGGGCTAGGCCCTACGAGCAGTACTTC. Supplemented by reference TRBV28 and TRBJ2-7, the full variable domain reads DVKVTQSSRYLVKRTGEKVFLECVQDMDHENMFWYRQDPGLGLRLIYFSYDVKMKEKGDIPEGYSVSREKKERFSLILESASTNQTSMYLCASSSTSGQGARPYEQYFGPGTRLTVT.

The chain is built from TRBV9 and TRBJ1-2; 8 bases are a match to TRBD1. The germline CDR1 and CDR2 sequences are SGDLS and YYNGEE. The CDR3 is made up of 15 amino acids. The V segment lost 3 bases and the J segment 0 bases; nucleotides outside the gene matches: 4. CDR3 protein: CASSADRGANYGYTF. In DNA form, the CDR3 reads TGTGCCAGCAGCGCAGACAGGGGCGCTAACTATGGCTACACCTTC. The entire variable domain, with the rest obtained from reference TRBV9 and TRBJ1-2, is as follows: DSGVTQTPKHLITATGQRVTLRCSPRSGDLSVYWYQQSLDQGLQFLIQYYNGEERAKGNILERFSAQQFPDLHSELNLSSLELGDSALYFCASSADRGANYGYTFGSGTRLTVV.

The rearrangement uses TRBV19 and TRBJ1-4; 10 bases align to TRBD1. CDR3 length equals 16 residues. Germline CDR1 LNHDA, CDR2 SQIVND (reference sequence). With 7 bases clipped from V and 5 bases from J, the junction kept 10 bases outside the gene matches. The CDR3 sequence: CASTKDRGTRNEKLFF. The CDR3 region has the DNA TGTGCCAGTACCAAGGACAGGGGGACTCGAAATGAAAAACTGTTTTTT.

The V and J genes are TRBV4-3 and TRBJ1-1, with D tentatively TRBD1 (5 bases). The CDR3 runs 15 residues. Deletions cut 0 bases from V and 11 bases from J, with 19 bases between. From germline, CDR1 is LGHNA and CDR2 YSLEER. Here the CDR3 DNA reads TGCGCCAGCAGCCAAGACGGCGGGGGGACCCCCAGGGCTTTCTTT. The encoded protein is CASSQDGGGTPRAFF.

The V call is TRBV12-5, the J call TRBJ1-4; TRBD1 aligns across 11 bases. With V trimmed by 0 bases and J by 7 bases, 22 bases remained unmatched. CDR1 and CDR2 (germline): LGHNT, FRNRAP. The CDR3 is made up of 22 amino acids. CDR3 in amino acids: CASGLVLPPSGQGVVGGEKLFF. The CDR3 coding sequence is TGTGCTAGTGGTTTGGTATTACCCCCCTCGGGACAGGGGGTGGTTGGCGGTGAAAAACTGTTTTTT.

CDR3 sequence reads: CASSAKLGAGEQYF. DNA of the CDR3: TGTGCCAGCAGTGCCAAACTAGGTGCGGGCGAGCAGTACTTC. The V gene is TRBV6-6, the J gene TRBJ2-7, with D tentatively TRBD2 (5 bases). The CDR3 covers 14 residues. CDR1 and CDR2 from the germline V gene are MNHNY and SVGAGI (reference sequence). Trimming removed 5 bases at V and 6 bases at J, with 17 bases between.

This chain links TRBV28 with TRBJ2-2, with 7 bases fitting TRBD1. Germline assignment: CDR1 MDHEN and CDR2 SYDVKM. The CDR3 runs to 14 residues. The ends lost 4 bases at V and 5 bases at J; junction bases unmatched: 4. DNA for the CDR3: TGTGCCAGCAGTTCCACAGGGGTAACCGGGGAGCTGTTTTTT. It encodes CASSSTGVTGELFF.

This chain links TRBV2 with TRBJ1-4; 8 bases are a match to TRBD1. CDR3 length: 15 residues. V lost 9 bases and J lost 3; bases outside the gene matches: 9. From germline, CDR1 is SNHLY and CDR2 FYNNEI. Here the CDR3 DNA reads TGTGCCAGTAGACTGCAGGGGGCGCCTAATGAAAAACTGTTTTTT. Its protein is CASRLQGAPNEKLFF. The variable domain in full, with the rest retrieved from reference TRBV2 and TRBJ1-4, is EPEVTQTPSHQVTQMGQEVILRCVPISNHLYFYWYRQILGQKVEFLVSFYNNEISEKSEIFDDQFSVERPDGSNFTLKIRSTKLEDSAMYFCASRLQGAPNEKLFFGSGTQLSVL.

The J gene is TRBJ1-3, the V gene TRBV28, with 7 positions matching TRBD1. The V gene's germline CDR1 is MDHEN and CDR2 SYDVKM. This CDR3 comprises 14 residues. V shed 4 bases and J 2 bases; nucleotides not matched to a gene: 2. The CDR3 nucleotides are TGTGCCAGCAGTTCAGGGGGACCTGGAAACACCATATATTTT. Translation: CASSSGGPGNTIYF.

Notes on this clone: A junction boundary mismatches the germline segment, possibly from a read error. The V gene is TRBV9, the J gene TRBJ2-7, with TRBD2 matching over 8 bases. This CDR3 has 16 amino acids. Germline CDR1 reads SGDLS; CDR2 reads YYNGEE. CDR3 amino acids: CANSPAGRGALYEQYF. The CDR3 nucleotides read TGTGCCAACAGCCCAGCAGGGCGGGGGGCACTCTACGAGCAGTACTTC.